These 16 T cell receptor beta chains came from one sample sequenced in a study of glioma-infiltrating T cells. Amplification of TCR alpha and beta CDR3 regions from RNA used iRepertoire nested multiplex PCR. TCRdb passed the multiplex PCR reads through MiXCR, listing each CDR3 protein once. Among 150,000 or so distinct CDR3 sequences listed, about two fifths were seen once. The sample taken for sequencing was glioma tissue, nonneoplastic brain tissue, or PBMCs (not recorded which). The receptors here all came from a human donor with low-grade glioma or glioblastoma, undergoing nonglioma brain surgery, or in good health (not recorded which).

This clonotype was observed a handful of times. The J gene is TRBJ2-7, the V gene TRBV6-1, with 10 bases that match TRBD1. CDR1 and CDR2 (germline): MNHNS, SASEGT. This CDR3 is built from 14 residues. The J segment lost 4 bases and the V segment lost 5 bases, leaving 5 bases of the junction unmatched. CDR3 DNA sequence: TGTGCCAGCAGTAAACGGGACAGGGGTTACGAGCAGTACTTC. It yields the protein CASSKRDRGYEQYF.

The rearrangement uses TRBV6-2 or TRBV6-3 and TRBJ2-5; TRBD1 might be the D (6 bases). Germline values: CDR1 MNHEY, CDR2 SVGEGT. V dropped 10 bases and J dropped 2 bases, with 14 bases sitting between them. The CDR3 extends over 13 amino acids. CDR3: CAISQGRQETQYF. CDR3 bases: TGTGCCATATCCCAGGGGCGTCAAGAGACCCAGTACTTC.

This chain connects TRBV7-2 to TRBJ1-1; a weak D match, TRBD1 (5 bases). CDR3 size: 12 residues. Germline V gene lookup returns CDR1 SGHTA and CDR2 FQGNSA. Trimming pared 5 bases from V and 13 bases from J, leaving 17 bases between. CDR3 bases: TGTGCCAGCAGCCCCGCGGGACTACAAGGTTTCTTT. Translating it yields CASSPAGLQGFF.

The chain uses TRBV7-8 and TRBJ2-4; D is uncertain. V shed 5 bases and J shed 0 bases, with 17 bases lying between them. Germline-derived CDR1 and CDR2 are SGHVS and FQNEAQ. This CDR3 spans 17 amino acids. The CDR3 DNA sequence: TGTGCCAGCAGCCCGAGCATCCGTATACTAGCCAAAAACATTCAGTACTTC. It codes for CASSPSIRILAKNIQYF.

This chain uses TRBV25-1 with TRBJ2-7; D might be TRBD2 (5 bases). Germline V gene lookup returns CDR1 MGHDK and CDR2 SYGVNS. There are 11 residues in the CDR3. V was pared by 8 bases and J by 5 bases, with 10 bases between. Written as DNA, the CDR3 is TGTGCCAGCTTAAGAGGGCACGAGCAGTACTTC. Amino acids: CASLRGHEQYF.

This clonotype appeared a few times. This chain joins TRBV18 and TRBJ1-1, with TRBD1 matching over 8 bases. Germline V gene lookup returns CDR1 KGHSH and CDR2 LQKENI. Trimming took 6 bases from V and 4 from J; bases not matched to a gene: 7. The CDR3 totals 14 residues. For the CDR3, the DNA is TGTGCCAGCTCTCCGGACAGGGCGGCCACTGAAGCTTTCTTT. This translates into CASSPDRAATEAFF.

The chain combines TRBV20-1 with TRBJ1-5; TRBD1 aligns across 11 bases. The germline CDR1 and CDR2 sequences are DFQATT and SNEGSKA (reference sequence). This CDR3 has 15 amino acids. The V gene end was trimmed by 5 bases and the J gene end by 6 bases; junction bases not matched to a gene: 9. This chain's CDR3 is CSAGQQGQGVQPQHF. CDR3 in DNA: TGCAGTGCTGGACAACAGGGACAGGGGGTTCAGCCCCAGCATTTT.

The rearrangement links TRBV4-3 to TRBJ2-1; weak D call: TRBD2 (5 bases). Germline V lookup: CDR1 LGHNA, CDR2 YSLEER. V lost 1 base and J 8 bases, leaving 18 bases between the germline ends. This CDR3 region has 16 residues. The CDR3 here is CASSQGIESLGDEQFF. The CDR3 DNA reads as TGCGCCAGCAGCCAAGGAATAGAGTCTCTCGGGGATGAGCAGTTCTTC.

This clonotype has more than one count but fewer than ten. The chain carries TRBV27 and TRBJ1-6, with D hard to call. In germline, CDR1 is MNHEY, CDR2 SMNVEV (reference sequence). Trimming removed 10 bases from V and 4 bases from J, with 11 bases in between. This CDR3 has 13 amino acids. CDR3 sequence reads: CATQEEYNSPLHF. Written as DNA, the CDR3 is TGTGCCACCCAGGAGGAGTATAATTCACCCCTCCACTTT.

The genes are TRBV6-1 and TRBJ2-1, with D perhaps TRBD1 (6 bases). This CDR3 is 16 amino acids long. In germline, CDR1 is MNHNS, CDR2 SASEGT. V gave up 6 bases and J gave up 2 bases, with 17 bases separating them. The CDR3 region has the DNA TGTGCCAGCAGGATGTTCAAGGGACACCCCTACAATGAGCAGTTCTTC. This translates into CASRMFKGHPYNEQFF.

The V gene is TRBV2, the J gene TRBJ2-1, with 9 bases lining up with TRBD1. The DNA end favors TRBJ2-5, so the J call may be wrong. The CDR3 is 14 residues long. Germline V gene data show CDR1 as SNHLY and CDR2 as FYNNEI. The DNA for the CDR3 is TGTGCCAGCAGTCTCCGGGACAGGGCTGAGACCCAGTACTTC. It specifies CASSLRDRAETQYF.

The V call is TRBV6-2 or TRBV6-3, the J call TRBJ1-2; D gene unclear. The germline V gene has CDR1 MNHEY and CDR2 SVGEGT. With 0 bases removed from V and 8 bases from J, the gap between germline ends came to 7 bases. The CDR3 is 12 amino acids. The CDR3 here is CASSYSNSGYTF. CDR3 nucleotide sequence: TGTGCCAGCAGTTACTCAAATTCCGGCTACACCTTC.

This chain uses TRBV7-2 with TRBJ2-1, with a possible D match to TRBD1 (6 bases). CDR1 is SGHTA, CDR2 FQGNSA, per germline. The CDR3 contains 15 residues. Between the trimmed V and J ends, which lost 1 base and 4 bases, there was a span of 11 bases. The CDR3 sequence: CASSLEQGIYNEQFF. CDR3 coding DNA: TGTGCCAGCAGCTTAGAACAGGGCATATACAATGAGCAGTTCTTC.

This clonotype was observed many times. The chain has TRBV6-6 and TRBJ2-1; D not certain. The length of the CDR3 is 15 residues. The V end was cut by 0 bases, the J end by 0 bases, with 6 bases between. Germline V lookup: CDR1 MNHNY, CDR2 SVGAGI (reference sequence). The CDR3: CASSYSPSSYNEQFF. The CDR3 DNA follows: TGTGCCAGCAGTTACTCGCCAAGCTCCTACAATGAGCAGTTCTTC.

Concerning this clonotype: Relative to the germline gene, one junction end is altered; a read error may explain this. The chain is built from TRBV12-3 or TRBV12-4 and TRBJ2-2; D is perhaps TRBD1 (6 bases). The CDR3 runs 13 residues. CDR3 DNA: TGTGCCAGCACTTTACAGGGCACCGGGGAGCTGTTTTTT. Translation gives CASTLQGTGELFF.

This clonotype has more than one count but fewer than ten. This sequence joins TRBV3-1 and TRBJ2-1; D remains ambiguous. This CDR3 comprises 13 residues. Per germline, CDR1 LGHDT and CDR2 YNNKEL (reference sequence). Trimming removed 4 bases from V and 6 bases from J, with 10 bases in between. CDR3 region: CASSLNLGNEQFF. The CDR3 nucleotides are TGTGCCAGCAGCCTAAATTTGGGCAATGAGCAGTTCTTC.